What follows is one TCR beta chain and its context. Antigen: not known. The repertoire was sequenced with immunoSEQ multiplex PCR; TCRdb's copy has only in-frame clones and lacks some. The sample carries about 100,000 clones, around 94% recorded once. This record belongs to a study of T cell responses to AZD1222 COVID-19 vaccine. Study findings and constraints: A mostly white British donor set with more females was recruited, and clonal diversity was possibly underestimated. Within unmutated variant regions lay the reported targets of nearly half of spike-specific TCRs. Rises in breadth and depth of Spike-specific TCRs came after two AZD1222 doses.

CDR3 length equals 14 residues. With 8 bases clipped from V and 6 bases from J, the junction kept 10 bases outside the gene matches. The germline CDR1 and CDR2 sequences are MNHEY and SVGAGI. The sequencing here drew on peripheral blood, taken on day 0 of AZD1222 vaccination. The sequence derives from an adult in good health. The V gene is TRBV6-5, the J gene TRBJ2-1, with 7 bases identical to TRBD2. The CDR3 DNA sequence: TGTGCCAGCGATGAGCGGGGATCTCTCAATGAGCAGTTCTTC. This codes for CASDERGSLNEQFF.